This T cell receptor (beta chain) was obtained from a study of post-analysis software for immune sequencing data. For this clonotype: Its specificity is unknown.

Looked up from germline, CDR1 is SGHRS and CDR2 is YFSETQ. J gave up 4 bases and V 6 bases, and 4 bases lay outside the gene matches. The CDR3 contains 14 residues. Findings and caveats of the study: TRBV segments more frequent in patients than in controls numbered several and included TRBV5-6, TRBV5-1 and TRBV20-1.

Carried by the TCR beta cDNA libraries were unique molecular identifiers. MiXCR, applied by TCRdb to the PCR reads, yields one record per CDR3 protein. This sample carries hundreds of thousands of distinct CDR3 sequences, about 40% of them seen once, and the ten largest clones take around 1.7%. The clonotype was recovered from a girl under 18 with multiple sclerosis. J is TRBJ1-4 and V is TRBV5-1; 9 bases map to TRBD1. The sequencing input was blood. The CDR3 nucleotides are TGCGCCAGCACGCAGGGACAGGGTAATGAAAAACTGTTTTTT. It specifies CASTQGQGNEKLFF.